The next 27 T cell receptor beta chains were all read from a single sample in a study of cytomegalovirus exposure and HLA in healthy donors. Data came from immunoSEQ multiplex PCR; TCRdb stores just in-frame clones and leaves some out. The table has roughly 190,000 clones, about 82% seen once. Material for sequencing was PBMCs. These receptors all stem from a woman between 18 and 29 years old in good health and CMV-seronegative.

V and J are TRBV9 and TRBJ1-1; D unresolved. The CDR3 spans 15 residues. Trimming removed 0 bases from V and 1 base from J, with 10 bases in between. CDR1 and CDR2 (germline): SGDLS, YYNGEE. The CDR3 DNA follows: TGTGCCAGCAGCGTAGGGCCTGTGTGGAACACTGAAGCTTTCTTT. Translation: CASSVGPVWNTEAFF.

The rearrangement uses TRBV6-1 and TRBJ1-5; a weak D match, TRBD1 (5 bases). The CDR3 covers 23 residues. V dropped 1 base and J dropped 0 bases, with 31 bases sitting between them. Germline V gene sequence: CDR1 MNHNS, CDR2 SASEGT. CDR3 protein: CASSEGLASHTGRAIYSNQPQHF. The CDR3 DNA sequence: TGTGCCAGCAGTGAAGGTTTGGCTTCGCATACAGGAAGAGCCATTTATAGCAATCAGCCCCAGCATTTT.

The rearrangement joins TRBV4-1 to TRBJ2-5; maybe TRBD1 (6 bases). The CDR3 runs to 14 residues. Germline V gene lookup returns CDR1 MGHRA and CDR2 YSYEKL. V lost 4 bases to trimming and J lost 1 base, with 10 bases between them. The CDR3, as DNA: TGCGCCAGCAGCCCTGGACAGCCCCAAGAGACCCAGTACTTC. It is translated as CASSPGQPQETQYF.

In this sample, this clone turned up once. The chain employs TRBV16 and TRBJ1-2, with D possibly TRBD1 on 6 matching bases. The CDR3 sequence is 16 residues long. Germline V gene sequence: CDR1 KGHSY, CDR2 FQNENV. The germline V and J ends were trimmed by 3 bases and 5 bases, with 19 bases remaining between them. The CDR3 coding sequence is TGTGCCAGCAGCCAGCCGATTCGGGTCAGGGGTTATGGCTACACCTTC. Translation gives CASSQPIRVRGYGYTF.

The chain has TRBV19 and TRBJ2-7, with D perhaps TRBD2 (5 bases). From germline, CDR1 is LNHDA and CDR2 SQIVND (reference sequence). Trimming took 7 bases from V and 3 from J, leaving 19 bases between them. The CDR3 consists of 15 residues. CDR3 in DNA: TGTGCCAGTAAAAGGACTTCTCAACCCCACTACGAGCAGTACTTC. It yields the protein CASKRTSQPHYEQYF.

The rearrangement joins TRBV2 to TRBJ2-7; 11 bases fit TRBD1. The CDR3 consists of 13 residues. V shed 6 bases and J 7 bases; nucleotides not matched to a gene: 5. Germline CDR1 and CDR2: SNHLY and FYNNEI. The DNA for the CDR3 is TGTGCCAGCAGCGGGACAGGGGGACATGAGCAGTACTTC. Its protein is CASSGTGGHEQYF.

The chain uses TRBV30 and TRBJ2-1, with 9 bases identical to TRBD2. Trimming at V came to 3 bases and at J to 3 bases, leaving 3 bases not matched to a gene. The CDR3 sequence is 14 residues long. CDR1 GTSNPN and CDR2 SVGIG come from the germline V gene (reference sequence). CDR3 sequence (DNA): TGTGCCTGGAGGACTAGCGGACACTACAATGAGCAGTTCTTC. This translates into CAWRTSGHYNEQFF.

CDR3 DNA: TGCAGTTCAAGGGGTGGTGAAAAACTGTTTTTT. Its translation is CSSRGGEKLFF. The chain is built from TRBV20-1 and TRBJ1-4, with D perhaps matching TRBD1 (5 bases). This CDR3 is 11 amino acids long. Germline lookup yields CDR1 DFQATT and CDR2 SNEGSKA (reference sequence). Trimming cost V 8 bases and J 7 bases, with 11 bases left between them.

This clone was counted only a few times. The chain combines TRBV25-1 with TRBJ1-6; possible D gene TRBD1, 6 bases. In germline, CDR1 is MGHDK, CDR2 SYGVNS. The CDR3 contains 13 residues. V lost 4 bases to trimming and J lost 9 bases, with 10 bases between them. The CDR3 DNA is TGTGCCAGCAGTGGACAGACAGGTTCACCCCTCCACTTT. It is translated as CASSGQTGSPLHF.

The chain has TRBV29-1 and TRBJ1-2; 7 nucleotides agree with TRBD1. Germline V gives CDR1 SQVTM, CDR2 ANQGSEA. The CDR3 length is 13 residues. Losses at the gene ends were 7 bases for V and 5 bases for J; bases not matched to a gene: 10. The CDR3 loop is CSAETGDAYGYTF. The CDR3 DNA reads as TGCAGCGCGGAAACAGGGGATGCATATGGCTACACCTTC.

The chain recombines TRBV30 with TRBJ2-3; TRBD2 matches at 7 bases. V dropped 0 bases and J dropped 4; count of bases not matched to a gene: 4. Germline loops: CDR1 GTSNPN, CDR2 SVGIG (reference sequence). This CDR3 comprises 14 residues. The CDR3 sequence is CAWSVSGGADTQYF. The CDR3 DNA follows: TGTGCCTGGAGTGTATCTGGGGGGGCAGATACGCAGTATTTT.

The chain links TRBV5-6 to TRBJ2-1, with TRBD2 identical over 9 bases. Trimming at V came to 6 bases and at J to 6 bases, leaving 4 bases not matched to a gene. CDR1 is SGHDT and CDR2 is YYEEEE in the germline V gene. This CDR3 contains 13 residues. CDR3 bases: TGTGCCAGCAACCTAGCGGGGACCAATGAGCAGTTCTTC. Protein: CASNLAGTNEQFF.

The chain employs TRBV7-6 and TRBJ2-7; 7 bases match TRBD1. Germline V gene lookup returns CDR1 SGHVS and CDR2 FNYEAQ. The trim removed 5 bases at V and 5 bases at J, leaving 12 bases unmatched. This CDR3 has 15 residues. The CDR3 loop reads CASSPRQGLSDEQYF. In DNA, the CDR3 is TGTGCCAGCAGCCCGAGACAGGGTCTAAGCGACGAGCAGTACTTC.

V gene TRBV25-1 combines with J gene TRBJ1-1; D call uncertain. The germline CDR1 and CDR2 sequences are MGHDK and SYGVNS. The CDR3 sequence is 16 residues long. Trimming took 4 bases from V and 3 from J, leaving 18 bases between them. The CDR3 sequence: CASSALLRGSDTEAFF. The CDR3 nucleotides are TGTGCCAGCAGTGCTTTACTTCGGGGATCCGACACTGAAGCTTTCTTT. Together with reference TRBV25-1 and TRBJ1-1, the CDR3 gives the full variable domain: EADIYQTPRYLVIGTGKKITLECSQTMGHDKMYWYQQDPGMELHLIHYSYGVNSTEKGDLSSESTVSRIRTEHFPLTLESARPSHTSQYLCASSALLRGSDTEAFFGQGTRLTVV.

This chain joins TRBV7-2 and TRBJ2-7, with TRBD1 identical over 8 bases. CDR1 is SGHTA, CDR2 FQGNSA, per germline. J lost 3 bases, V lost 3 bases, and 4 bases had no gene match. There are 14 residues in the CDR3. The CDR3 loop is CASSFGQGYYEQYF. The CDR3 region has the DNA TGTGCCAGCAGCTTTGGACAGGGATACTACGAGCAGTACTTC.

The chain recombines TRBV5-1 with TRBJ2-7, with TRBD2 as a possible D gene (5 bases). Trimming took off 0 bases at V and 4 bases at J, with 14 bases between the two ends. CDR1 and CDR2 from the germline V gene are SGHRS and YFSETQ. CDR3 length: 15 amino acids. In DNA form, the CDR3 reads TGCGCCAGCAGCTTGGCCAAGAGCGGCTTTTACGAGCAGTACTTC. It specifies CASSLAKSGFYEQYF. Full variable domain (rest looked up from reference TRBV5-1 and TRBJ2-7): KAGVTQTPRYLIKTRGQQVTLSCSPISGHRSVSWYQQTPGQGLQFLFEYFSETQRNKGNFPGRFSGRQFSNSRSEMNVSTLELGDSALYLCASSLAKSGFYEQYFGPGTRLTVT.

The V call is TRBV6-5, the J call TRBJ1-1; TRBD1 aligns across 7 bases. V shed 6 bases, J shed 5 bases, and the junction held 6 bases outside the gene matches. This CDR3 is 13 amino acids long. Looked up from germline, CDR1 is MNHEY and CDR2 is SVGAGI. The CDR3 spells CASSQTGFTEAFF. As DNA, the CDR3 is TGTGCCAGCAGCCAGACAGGGTTTACTGAAGCTTTCTTT.

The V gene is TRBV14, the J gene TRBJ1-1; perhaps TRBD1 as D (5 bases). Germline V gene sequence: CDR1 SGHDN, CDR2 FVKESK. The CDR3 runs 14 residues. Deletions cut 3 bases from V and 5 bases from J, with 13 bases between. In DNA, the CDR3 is TGTGCCAGCAGCCAGTCAAAGGGGTTTACTGAAGCTTTCTTT. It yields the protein CASSQSKGFTEAFF. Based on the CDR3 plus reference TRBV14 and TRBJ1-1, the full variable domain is EAGVTQFPSHSVIEKGQTVTLRCDPISGHDNLYWYRRVMGKEIKFLLHFVKESKQDESGMPNNRFLAERTGGTYSTLKVQPAELEDSGVYFCASSQSKGFTEAFFGQGTRLTVV.

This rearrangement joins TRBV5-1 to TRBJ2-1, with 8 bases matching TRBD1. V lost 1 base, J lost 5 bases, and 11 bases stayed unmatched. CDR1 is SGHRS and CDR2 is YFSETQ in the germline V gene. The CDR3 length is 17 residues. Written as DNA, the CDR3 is TGCGCCAGCAGCTTGAGGACAGGGAACGGCGGGGACAATGAGCAGTTCTTC. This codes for CASSLRTGNGGDNEQFF.

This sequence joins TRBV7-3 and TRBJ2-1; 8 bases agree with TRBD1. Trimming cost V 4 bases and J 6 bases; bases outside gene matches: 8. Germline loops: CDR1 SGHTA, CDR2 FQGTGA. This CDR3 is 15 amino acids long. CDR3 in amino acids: CASSSDRAARNEQFF. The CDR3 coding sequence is TGTGCCAGCAGCTCGGACAGGGCGGCGCGCAATGAGCAGTTCTTC.

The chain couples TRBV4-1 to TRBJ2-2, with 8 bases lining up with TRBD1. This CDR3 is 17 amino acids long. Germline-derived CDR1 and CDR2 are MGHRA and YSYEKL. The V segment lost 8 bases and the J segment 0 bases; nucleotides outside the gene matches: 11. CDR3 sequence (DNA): TGCGCCAGCGGAAGACAGGGGCACACGGCGAACACCGGGGAGCTGTTTTTT. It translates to CASGRQGHTANTGELFF.

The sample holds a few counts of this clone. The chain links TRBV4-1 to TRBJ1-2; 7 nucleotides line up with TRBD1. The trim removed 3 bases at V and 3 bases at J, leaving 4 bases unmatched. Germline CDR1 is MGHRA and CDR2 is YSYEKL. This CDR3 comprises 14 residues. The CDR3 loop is CASSHNTGDYGYTF. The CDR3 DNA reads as TGCGCCAGCAGCCACAATACAGGGGACTATGGCTACACCTTC.

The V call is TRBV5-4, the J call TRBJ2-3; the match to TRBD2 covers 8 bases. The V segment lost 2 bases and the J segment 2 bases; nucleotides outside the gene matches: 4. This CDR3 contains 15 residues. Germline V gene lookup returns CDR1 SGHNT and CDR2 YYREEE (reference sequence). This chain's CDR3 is CASSFYSGNTDTQYF. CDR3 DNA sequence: TGTGCCAGCAGCTTCTATAGCGGGAACACAGATACGCAGTATTTT.

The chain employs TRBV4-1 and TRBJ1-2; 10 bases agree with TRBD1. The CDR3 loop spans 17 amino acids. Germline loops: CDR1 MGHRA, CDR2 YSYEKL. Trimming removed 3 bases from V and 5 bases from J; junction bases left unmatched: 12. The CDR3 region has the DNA TGCGCCAGCAGCCACCGGCCGCGACAGGGGGCTGGGTATGGCTACACCTTC. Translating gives CASSHRPRQGAGYGYTF.

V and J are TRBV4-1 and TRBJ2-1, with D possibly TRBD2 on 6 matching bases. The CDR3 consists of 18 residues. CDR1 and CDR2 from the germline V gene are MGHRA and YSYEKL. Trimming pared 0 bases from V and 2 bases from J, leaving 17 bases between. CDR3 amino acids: CASSQEGTARLTYNEQFF. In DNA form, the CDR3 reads TGCGCCAGCAGCCAAGAGGGGACTGCGAGACTAACCTACAATGAGCAGTTCTTC.

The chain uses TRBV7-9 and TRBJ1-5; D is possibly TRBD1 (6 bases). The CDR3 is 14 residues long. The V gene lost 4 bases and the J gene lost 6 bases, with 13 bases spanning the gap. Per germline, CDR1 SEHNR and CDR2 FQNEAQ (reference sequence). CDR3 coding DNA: TGTGCCAGCAGCTCCAACAGGGATGGTCAGCCCCAGCATTTT. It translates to CASSSNRDGQPQHF.

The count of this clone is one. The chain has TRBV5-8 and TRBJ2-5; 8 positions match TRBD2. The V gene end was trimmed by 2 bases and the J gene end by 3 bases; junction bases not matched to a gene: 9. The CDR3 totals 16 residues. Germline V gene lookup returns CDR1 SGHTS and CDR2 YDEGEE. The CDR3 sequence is CASSLFVGGGKETQYF. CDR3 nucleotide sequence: TGTGCCAGCAGCTTATTTGTCGGGGGGGGCAAAGAGACCCAGTACTTC.